What follows are 5 T cell receptor beta chains derived from one specimen sequenced in a study of cytomegalovirus exposure and HLA in healthy donors. Both 60 Vbeta primers and 13 Jbeta primers went into the PCR. This table comes from immunoSEQ multiplex PCR, and its TCRdb copy is limited to in-frame clones, with some not included. The top ten hold about 2.5% of the sample, which has about 90,000 clones, around 90% seen once. What was sequenced was PBMCs. The receptors here all came from a man younger than 35 in good health and CMV-seronegative.

The chain recombines TRBV28 with TRBJ2-2; the D is unclear. Trimming removed 3 bases at V and 1 base at J, with 21 bases between. The CDR3 contains 19 residues. Germline CDR1 is MDHEN and CDR2 is SYDVKM. The CDR3 protein is CASSFSTILLGRNTGELFF. The CDR3 nucleotides are TGTGCCAGCAGTTTTTCTACAATTTTGTTGGGCAGGAACACCGGGGAGCTGTTTTTT.

CDR3 nucleotides: TGTGCCAGCAGAACATACAGGGGGCCCGAGAGGCAAGAGACCCAGTACTTC. Protein: CASRTYRGPERQETQYF. The chain has TRBV28 and TRBJ2-5, with TRBD1 matching over 9 bases. Germline lookup yields CDR1 MDHEN and CDR2 SYDVKM. The CDR3 is made up of 17 amino acids. The junction had 13 bases not matched to a gene; V was cut back by 6 bases and J by 2 bases.

This clone was recorded only once. The rearrangement joins TRBV28 to TRBJ2-7; tentatively, D is TRBD2 (6 bases). The CDR3 length is 15 residues. Germline CDR1 reads MDHEN; CDR2 reads SYDVKM. The germline V and J ends were trimmed by 3 bases and 2 bases, with 14 bases remaining between them. The CDR3: CASSLTGVSAYEQYF. The CDR3 coding sequence is TGTGCCAGCAGTTTGACGGGAGTATCAGCCTACGAGCAGTACTTC.

The rearrangement joins TRBV5-8 to TRBJ2-7; TRBD1 matches at 7 bases. CDR3 length: 15 amino acids. Trimming removed 2 bases from V and 1 base from J; junction bases left unmatched: 6. Germline lookup yields CDR1 SGHTS and CDR2 YDEGEE. CDR3 sequence (DNA): TGTGCCAGCAGCTTCACCGGGACAGCGTCCTACGAGCAGTACTTC. This codes for CASSFTGTASYEQYF.

The gene calls are TRBV7-9 and TRBJ2-1, with TRBD2 matching 12 bases. This CDR3 has 16 amino acids. Germline V gene sequence: CDR1 SEHNR, CDR2 FQNEAQ (reference sequence). J lost 8 bases, V lost 5 bases, and 10 bases had no gene match. CDR3 amino acids: CASSHTSGRTRYEQFF. In nucleotides, the CDR3 is TGTGCCAGCAGCCATACTAGCGGGAGGACCCGTTATGAGCAGTTCTTC.